A selection of T cell receptor beta chains follows, all from one sample in a study of blood T cell repertoires in COVID-19. Sequencing used immunoSEQ multiplex PCR; TCRdb keeps in-frame clones, though not all of them. This sample has approximately 270,000 clones; roughly nine tenths occur once, and the top ten carry approximately 1.2%. The sample taken for sequencing was PBMCs or T cells enriched from blood (not recorded which). The receptors stem from a human donor in a cohort exposed to, infected with or recovered from COVID-19 (not recorded which). The donor label of this sample is uncertain. The CDR3 runs from the conserved cysteine through the conserved F or W. The order of the fields is D gene, V gene, J gene, clone size, CDR3 DNA, CDR3 protein. A D gene is named only where the DNA matches it firmly. Clone size, where shown, is once, few, many, or a class for clones that have expanded.

d_call: -; v_call: TRBV6-5; j_call: TRBJ1-2; clone_size: -; cdr3_nt: TGTGCCAGCATTCCGACAGACGACCCCTATGGCTACACCTTC; cdr3_aa: CASIPTDDPYGYTF
d_call: TRBD1; v_call: TRBV20-1; j_call: TRBJ2-7; clone_size: -; cdr3_nt: TGCAGTGCTAGTTCCGGACAGGAACGCTCCTACGAGCAGTACTTC; cdr3_aa: CSASSGQERSYEQYF
d_call: TRBD1; v_call: TRBV23-1; j_call: TRBJ2-7; clone_size: -; cdr3_nt: TGCGCCAGCAGTCAGCCCGGACAGGGAGGTTGCGAGCAGTACTTC; cdr3_aa: CASSQPGQGGCEQYF
d_call: -; v_call: TRBV21-1; j_call: TRBJ1-1; clone_size: -; cdr3_nt: TGTGCCAGCAGCAAAGCGGCCTCAAGGGTACGGACAGATGAAGCTTTCTTT; cdr3_aa: CASSKAASRVRTDEAFF
d_call: TRBD1; v_call: TRBV6-6; j_call: TRBJ2-7; clone_size: -; cdr3_nt: TGTGCCAGCAGAGCGGGACAGGGTGTGAGAGAGCAGTACTTC; cdr3_aa: CASRAGQGVREQYF
d_call: -; v_call: TRBV4-1; j_call: TRBJ1-2; clone_size: -; cdr3_nt: TGCGCCAGCAGCTCCTTCGTCGGGGGTCGAGCTAACTATGGCTACACCTTC; cdr3_aa: CASSSFVGGRANYGYTF
d_call: -; v_call: TRBV25-1; j_call: TRBJ2-7; clone_size: -; cdr3_nt: TGTGCCAGCAGTGAGACAGTTTTCACCCACGAGCAGTACTTC; cdr3_aa: CASSETVFTHEQYF
d_call: TRBD1; v_call: TRBV30; j_call: TRBJ1-1; clone_size: once; cdr3_nt: TGTGCCTGGATACATGGGACAGGGGGCGACTGGGGGCTTAAACGAGCTTTCTTT; cdr3_aa: CAWIHGTGGDWGLKRAFF
d_call: TRBD2; v_call: TRBV7-3; j_call: TRBJ2-3; clone_size: once; cdr3_nt: TGTGCCAGCAGCCCCGGCGGGGGGATCACAGATACGCAGTATTTT; cdr3_aa: CASSPGGGITDTQYF
d_call: TRBD2; v_call: TRBV19; j_call: TRBJ2-3; clone_size: -; cdr3_nt: TGTGCCAGTAGTATCCAAGGACTAGCGGGGGTTTCAGATACGCAGTATTTT; cdr3_aa: CASSIQGLAGVSDTQYF